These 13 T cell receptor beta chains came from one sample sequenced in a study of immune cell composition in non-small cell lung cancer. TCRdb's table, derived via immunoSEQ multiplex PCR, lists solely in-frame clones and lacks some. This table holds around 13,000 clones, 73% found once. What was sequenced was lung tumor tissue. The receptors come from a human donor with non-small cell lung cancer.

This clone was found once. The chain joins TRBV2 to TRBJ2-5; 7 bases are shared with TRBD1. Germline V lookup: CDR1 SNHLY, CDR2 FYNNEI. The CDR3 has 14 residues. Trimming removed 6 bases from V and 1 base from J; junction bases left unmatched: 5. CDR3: CASRRGTVQETQYF. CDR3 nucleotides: TGTGCCAGCAGGAGGGGGACAGTCCAAGAGACCCAGTACTTC.

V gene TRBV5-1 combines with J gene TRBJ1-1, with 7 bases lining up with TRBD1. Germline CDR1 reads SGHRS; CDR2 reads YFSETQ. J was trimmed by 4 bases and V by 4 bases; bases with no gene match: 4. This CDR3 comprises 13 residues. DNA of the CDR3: TGCGCCAGCAGCGTATACAGGGGCACTGAAGCTTTCTTT. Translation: CASSVYRGTEAFF.

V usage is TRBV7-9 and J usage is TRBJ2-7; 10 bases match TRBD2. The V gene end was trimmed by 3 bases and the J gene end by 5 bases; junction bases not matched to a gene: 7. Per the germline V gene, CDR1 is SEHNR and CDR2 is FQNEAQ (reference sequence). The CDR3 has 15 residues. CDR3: CASSLWVLAGNEQYF. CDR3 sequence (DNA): TGTGCCAGCAGCTTGTGGGTACTAGCGGGGAACGAGCAGTACTTC.

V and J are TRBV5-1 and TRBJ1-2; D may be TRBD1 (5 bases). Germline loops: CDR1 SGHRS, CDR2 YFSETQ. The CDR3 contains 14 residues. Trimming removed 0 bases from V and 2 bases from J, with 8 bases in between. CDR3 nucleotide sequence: TGCGCCAGCAGCTTGGACCCAGGGAACTATGGCTACACCTTC. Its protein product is CASSLDPGNYGYTF.

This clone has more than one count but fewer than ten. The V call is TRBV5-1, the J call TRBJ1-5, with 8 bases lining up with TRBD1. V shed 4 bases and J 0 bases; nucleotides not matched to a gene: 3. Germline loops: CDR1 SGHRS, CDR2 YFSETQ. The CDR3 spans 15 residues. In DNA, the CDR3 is TGCGCCAGCAGCGAAGGGACAGGTAGCAATCAGCCCCAGCATTTT. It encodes CASSEGTGSNQPQHF.

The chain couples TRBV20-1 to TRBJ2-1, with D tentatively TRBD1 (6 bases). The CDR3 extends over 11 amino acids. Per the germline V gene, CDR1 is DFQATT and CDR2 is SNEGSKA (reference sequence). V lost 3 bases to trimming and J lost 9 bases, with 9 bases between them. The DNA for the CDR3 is TGCAGTGCTAGGCCCAGGGGTGAGCAGTTCTTC. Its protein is CSARPRGEQFF.

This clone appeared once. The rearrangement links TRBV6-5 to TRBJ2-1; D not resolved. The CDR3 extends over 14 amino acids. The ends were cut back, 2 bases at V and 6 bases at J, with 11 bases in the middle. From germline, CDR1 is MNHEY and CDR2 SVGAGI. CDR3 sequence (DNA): TGTGCCAGCAGTTACCACGGTGCTACCAATGAGCAGTTCTTC. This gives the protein CASSYHGATNEQFF.

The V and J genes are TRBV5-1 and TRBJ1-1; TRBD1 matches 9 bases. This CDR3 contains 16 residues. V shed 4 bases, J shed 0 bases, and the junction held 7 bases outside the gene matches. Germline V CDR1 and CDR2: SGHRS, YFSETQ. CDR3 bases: TGCGCCAGCAGCCTCCCGGGACAGGGCATGAACACTGAAGCTTTCTTT. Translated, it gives CASSLPGQGMNTEAFF.

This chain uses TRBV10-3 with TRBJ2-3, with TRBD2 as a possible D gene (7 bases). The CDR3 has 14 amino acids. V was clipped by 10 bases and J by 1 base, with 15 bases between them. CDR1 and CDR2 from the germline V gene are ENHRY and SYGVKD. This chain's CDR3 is CASLGGEGTDTQYF. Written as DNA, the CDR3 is TGTGCCAGCCTAGGGGGGGAAGGCACAGATACGCAGTATTTT.

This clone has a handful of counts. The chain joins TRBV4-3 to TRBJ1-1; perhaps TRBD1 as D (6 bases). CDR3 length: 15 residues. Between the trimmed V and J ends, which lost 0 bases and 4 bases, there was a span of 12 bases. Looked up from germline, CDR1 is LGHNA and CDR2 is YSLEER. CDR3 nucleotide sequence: TGCGCCAGCAGCCAAGATTTTTGGACAGTCACTGAAGCTTTCTTT. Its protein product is CASSQDFWTVTEAFF.

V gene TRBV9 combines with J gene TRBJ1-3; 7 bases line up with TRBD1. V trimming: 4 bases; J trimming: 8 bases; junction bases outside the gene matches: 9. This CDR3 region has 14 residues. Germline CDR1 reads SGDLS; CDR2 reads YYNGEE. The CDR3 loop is CASSMRQGLDTIYF. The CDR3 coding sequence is TGTGCCAGCAGCATGAGACAGGGTCTAGACACCATATATTTT.

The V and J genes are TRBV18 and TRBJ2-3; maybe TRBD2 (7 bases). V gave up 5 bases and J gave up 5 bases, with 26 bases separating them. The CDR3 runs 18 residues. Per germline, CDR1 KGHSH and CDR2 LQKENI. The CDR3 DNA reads TGTGCCAGCTCATCACTCTCCGGACTAGGGGGGGCTCTAGATACGCAGTATTTT. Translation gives CASSSLSGLGGALDTQYF.

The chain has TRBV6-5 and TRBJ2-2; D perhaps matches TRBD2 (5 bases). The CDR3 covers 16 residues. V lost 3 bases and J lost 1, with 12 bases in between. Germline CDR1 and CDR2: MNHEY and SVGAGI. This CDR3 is CASSYWGALNTGELFF. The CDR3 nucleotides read TGTGCCAGCAGTTATTGGGGAGCACTGAACACCGGGGAGCTGTTTTTT.